A single sample gave rise to the 7 T cell receptor beta chains below, sequenced in a study of blood T cell repertoires in COVID-19. Clones were sequenced by immunoSEQ multiplex PCR, and TCRdb holds only the in-frame ones, with some missing. Of around 280,000 clones listed, around nine tenths are singletons. Sequenced: PBMCs or T cells enriched from blood (not recorded which). These receptors were collected from a woman aged 40 to 50 who had recovered from COVID-19.

The rearrangement links TRBV7-2 to TRBJ2-7, with D unresolved. V was trimmed by 5 bases and J by 7 bases, leaving 18 bases between them. The CDR3 contains 14 residues. Germline V CDR1 and CDR2: SGHTA, FQGNSA. The CDR3 here is CASSPDLGSGEQYF. DNA for the CDR3: TGTGCCAGCAGCCCCGATTTGGGCTCTGGGGAGCAGTACTTC.

The J gene is TRBJ2-7, the V gene TRBV7-2; unclear D gene. CDR1 is SGHTA and CDR2 is FQGNSA in the germline V gene. The germline V and J ends were trimmed by 0 bases and 2 bases, with 11 bases remaining between them. The CDR3 is made up of 15 amino acids. The CDR3 bases are TGTGCCAGCAGCTTAGCGCACGAGGTGACCTACGAGCAGTACTTC. This sequence encodes CASSLAHEVTYEQYF.

This clone was seen once. The J gene is TRBJ1-6, the V gene TRBV11-2; D gene unclear. CDR3 size: 13 residues. The germline gives CDR1 SGHAT, CDR2 FQNNGV. V was trimmed by 5 bases and J by 11 bases, leaving 13 bases between them. CDR3 coding DNA: TGTGCCAGCAGCCCAGGTTGGGGAGCACCCCTCCACTTT. Its protein product is CASSPGWGAPLHF.

This clone has more than one count but fewer than ten. J is TRBJ2-7 and V is TRBV30; D is unresolved. Per germline, CDR1 GTSNPN and CDR2 SVGIG (reference sequence). V was pared by 0 bases and J by 7 bases, with 19 bases between. This CDR3 region has 15 residues. The CDR3 nucleotides read TGTGCCTGGAGTGTATTGGGCAGTACCCTTGGGGAGCAGTACTTC. Protein sequence: CAWSVLGSTLGEQYF.

The chain links TRBV6-5 to TRBJ1-2; 7 positions match TRBD1. The CDR3 runs to 16 residues. Trimming took 4 bases from V and 4 from J; bases not matched to a gene: 12. CDR1 is MNHEY, CDR2 SVGAGI, per germline. DNA of the CDR3: TGTGCCAGCAGTTCCCTACCCTCGACAGGGATCTATGGCTACACCTTC. Encoded protein: CASSSLPSTGIYGYTF.

The CDR3 loop is CASSSQGYEGYTF. The CDR3 DNA is TGTGCCAGCAGCTCACAGGGATATGAAGGCTACACCTTC. The chain recombines TRBV11-3 with TRBJ1-2; D is perhaps TRBD1 (6 bases). V lost 4 bases and J 8 bases, leaving 14 bases between the germline ends. The CDR3 has 13 amino acids. Germline CDR1 SGHNT, CDR2 YENEEA.

The chain has TRBV19 and TRBJ1-2; 8 bases map to TRBD1. The CDR3 extends over 15 amino acids. Unmatched junction bases numbered 9, after V lost 3 bases and J lost 6 bases. CDR1 is LNHDA, CDR2 SQIVND, per germline (reference sequence). The CDR3, as DNA: TGTGCCAGTAGTATTTACCAGGGGGCGGTCGATGGCTACACCTTC. It codes for CASSIYQGAVDGYTF.